This TCR beta chain was sequenced during a study of blood T cell repertoires in COVID-19. Germline V gene data show CDR1 as SNHLY and CDR2 as FYNNEI. This CDR3 is built from 16 residues. Trimming shortened V by 9 bases and J by 6 bases, and 21 bases separated the two germline ends. As handled by the study authors: Amplification from reference gene primers served as the basis for estimated nucleated cell counts. TCRdb's table, derived via immunoSEQ multiplex PCR, lists solely in-frame clones and lacks some. V and J calls and clone size follow that table, whereas D and trimming were derived from the DNA. In the table there are approximately 240,000 clones, around 82% of which are singletons.

Sequencing was performed on peripheral blood. The V gene is TRBV2, the J gene TRBJ1-6; D is unresolved. This TCR came from a woman aged 80 or older with active or convalescent COVID-19. CDR3 bases: TGTGCCAGAAAGAATACGCCCGGAGTTGGTAATTCACCCCTCCACTTT. Translating it yields CARKNTPGVGNSPLHF.